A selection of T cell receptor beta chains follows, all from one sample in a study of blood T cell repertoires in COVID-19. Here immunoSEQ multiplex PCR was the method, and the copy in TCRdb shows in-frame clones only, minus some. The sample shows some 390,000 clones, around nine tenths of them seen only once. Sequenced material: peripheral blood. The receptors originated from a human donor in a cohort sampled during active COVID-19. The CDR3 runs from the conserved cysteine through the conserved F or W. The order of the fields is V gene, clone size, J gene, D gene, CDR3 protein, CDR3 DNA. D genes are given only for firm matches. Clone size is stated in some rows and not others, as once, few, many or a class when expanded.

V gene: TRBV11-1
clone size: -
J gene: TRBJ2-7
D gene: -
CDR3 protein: CASSLARGPYEQYF
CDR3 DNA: TGTGCCAGCAGCTTAGCCAGGGGCCCCTACGAGCAGTACTTC

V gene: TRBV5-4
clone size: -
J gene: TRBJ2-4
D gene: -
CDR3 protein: CASSSGGGGALAKNIQYF
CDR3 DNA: TGTGCCAGCAGCTCCGGGGGAGGGGGGGCTCTAGCCAAAAACATTCAGTACTTC

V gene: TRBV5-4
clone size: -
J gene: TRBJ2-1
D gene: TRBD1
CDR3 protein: CASSSGTGSYNEQFF
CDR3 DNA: TGTGCCAGCAGCTCCGGGACAGGGTCCTACAATGAGCAGTTCTTC

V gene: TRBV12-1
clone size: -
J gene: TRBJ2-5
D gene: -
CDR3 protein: CASTERTVQETQYF
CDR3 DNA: TGTGCCAGCACCGAGAGGACAGTCCAAGAGACCCAGTACTTC

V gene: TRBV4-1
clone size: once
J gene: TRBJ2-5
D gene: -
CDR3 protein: CASGGSQETQYF
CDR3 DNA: TGCGCCAGTGGGGGGTCTCAAGAGACCCAGTACTTC

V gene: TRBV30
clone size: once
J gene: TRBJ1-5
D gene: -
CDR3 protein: CAWSGSGGRNQPQHF
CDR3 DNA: TGTGCCTGGAGTGGCTCGGGGGGGCGCAATCAGCCCCAGCATTTT

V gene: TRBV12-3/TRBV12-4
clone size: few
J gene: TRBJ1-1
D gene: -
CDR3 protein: CASSREYTEAFF
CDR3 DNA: TGTGCCAGCAGCAGGGAATACACTGAAGCTTTCTTT

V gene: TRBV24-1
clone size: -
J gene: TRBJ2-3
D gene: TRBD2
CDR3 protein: CATSDPAKGTSRNTQYF
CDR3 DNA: TGTGCCACCAGTGACCCGGCTAAGGGGACTAGCAGGAATACGCAGTATTTT

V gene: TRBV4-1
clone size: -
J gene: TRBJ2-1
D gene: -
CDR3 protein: CASSQDGQIYNEQFF
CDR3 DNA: TGCGCCAGCAGCCAAGATGGGCAGATCTACAATGAGCAGTTCTTC

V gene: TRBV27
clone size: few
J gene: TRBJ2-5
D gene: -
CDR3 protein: CASGRIGETQYF
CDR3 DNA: TGTGCCAGCGGTCGGATCGGGGAGACCCAGTACTTC

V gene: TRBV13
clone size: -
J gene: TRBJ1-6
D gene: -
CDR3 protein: CASSGRTSRGRGSYNSPLHF
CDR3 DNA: TGTGCCAGCAGCGGACGTACATCCAGGGGTCGGGGCTCCTATAATTCACCCCTCCACTTT

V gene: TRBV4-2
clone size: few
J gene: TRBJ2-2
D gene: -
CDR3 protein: CASSPDSSGGRTGELFF
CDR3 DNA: TGTGCCAGCAGCCCAGACTCCTCCGGGGGTCGGACCGGGGAGCTGTTTTTT

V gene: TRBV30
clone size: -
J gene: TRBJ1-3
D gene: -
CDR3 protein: CACPLAEGSGNTIYF
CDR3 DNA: TGTGCCTGTCCCCTAGCGGAGGGCTCTGGAAACACCATATATTTT

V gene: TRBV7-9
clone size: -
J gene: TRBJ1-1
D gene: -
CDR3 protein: CASSYALGTEAFF
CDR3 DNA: TGTGCCAGCAGCTATGCGCTAGGTACTGAAGCTTTCTTT

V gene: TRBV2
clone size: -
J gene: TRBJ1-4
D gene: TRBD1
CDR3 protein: CASSQDRAYEKLFF
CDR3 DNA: TGTGCCAGCAGTCAGGACAGGGCTTATGAAAAACTGTTTTTT

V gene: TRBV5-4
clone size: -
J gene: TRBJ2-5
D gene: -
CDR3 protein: CASSSRGYRHF
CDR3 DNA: TGTGCCAGCAGCTCCAGGGGTTATAGGCACTTC

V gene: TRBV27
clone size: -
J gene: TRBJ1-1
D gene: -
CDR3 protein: CASSYRGQYPEAFF
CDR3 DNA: TGTGCCAGCAGTTATCGTGGGCAGTACCCTGAAGCTTTCTTT

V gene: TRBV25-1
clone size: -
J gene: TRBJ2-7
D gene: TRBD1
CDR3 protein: CASSPRTGHYEQYF
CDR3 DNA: TGTGCCAGCAGTCCCCGGACAGGACACTACGAGCAGTACTTC

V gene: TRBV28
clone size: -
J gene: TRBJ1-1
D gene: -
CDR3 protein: CASSPPVRANEAFF
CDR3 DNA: TGTGCCAGCAGTCCCCCGGTCAGGGCGAATGAAGCTTTCTTT

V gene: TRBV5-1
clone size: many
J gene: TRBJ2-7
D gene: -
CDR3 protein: CASSLESGPYEQYF
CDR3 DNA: TGCGCCAGCAGCTTGGAGTCAGGGCCTTACGAGCAGTACTTC

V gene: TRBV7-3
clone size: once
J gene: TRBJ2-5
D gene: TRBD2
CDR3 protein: CASSQSGGGQETQYF
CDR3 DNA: TGTGCCAGCAGCCAAAGCGGGGGCGGTCAAGAGACCCAGTACTTC

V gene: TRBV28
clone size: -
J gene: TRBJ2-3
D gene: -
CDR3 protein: CASIPAGARTDTQYF
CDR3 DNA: TGTGCCAGCATCCCGGCAGGGGCGAGGACAGATACGCAGTATTTT